The 3 T cell receptor beta chains presented below share a single source sample, sequenced in a study of cytomegalovirus exposure and HLA in healthy donors. The PCR contained 60 Vbeta and 13 Jbeta primers. Here immunoSEQ multiplex PCR was the method, and the copy in TCRdb shows in-frame clones only, minus some. There are 200,000 to 250,000 clones in the sample; about 81% occur only once, and roughly 2.5% lies in the top ten. Input material: PBMCs. These receptor sequences come from a woman aged 40 to 50 in good health and CMV-seronegative.

The CDR3 loop is CASNLGRGGGELFF. In DNA, the CDR3 is TGTGCCAGCAACCTCGGCAGGGGTGGCGGGGAGCTGTTTTTT. The gene calls are TRBV7-9 and TRBJ2-2; D might be TRBD1 (6 bases). Trimming shortened V by 7 bases and J by 7 bases, and 16 bases separated the two germline ends. CDR3 length: 14 residues. Looked up from germline, CDR1 is SEHNR and CDR2 is FQNEAQ (reference sequence).

The gene calls are TRBV5-1 and TRBJ2-5; a possible D gene is TRBD1 (6 bases). V lost 3 bases to trimming and J lost 2 bases, with 17 bases between them. The CDR3 spans 16 residues. The germline CDR1 and CDR2 sequences are SGHRS and YFSETQ. The CDR3 nucleotides are TGCGCCAGCAGCTCCAATGCAGGGGTAGGGCAAGAGACCCAGTACTTC. This codes for CASSSNAGVGQETQYF.

The chain combines TRBV28 with TRBJ1-6; TRBD1 agrees at 9 bases. CDR1 is MDHEN and CDR2 is SYDVKM in the germline V gene. Trimming removed 5 bases from V and 9 bases from J; junction bases left unmatched: 8. CDR3 size: 15 residues. The CDR3 region has the DNA TGTGCCAGCAGTACTCAAGGGACAGGGTTTTCACCCCTCCACTTT. Translated, it gives CASSTQGTGFSPLHF.